The 5 T cell receptor beta chains below come from one sample, sequenced in a study of T-cell memory formation after mild COVID-19. TCRdb passed the 5' RACE reads through MiXCR, listing each CDR3 protein once. This table has over 120,000 distinct CDR3 sequences, 15% to 20% appearing once. The sample comprised PBMCs or a T cell subset sorted from them (not recorded which). These receptor sequences come from an adult woman who had mild COVID-19 (a few samples of this study predate the infection). Cell type and time point are not known.

V gene TRBV18 combines with J gene TRBJ2-2; 11 bases fit TRBD1. Germline V gene lookup returns CDR1 KGHSH and CDR2 LQKENI. This CDR3 comprises 17 residues. J was trimmed by 1 base and V by 2 bases; bases with no gene match: 3. The CDR3 DNA is TGTGCCAGCTCACCAGGACAGGGGGCCGGGAACACCGGGGAGCTGTTTTTT. Translating it yields CASSPGQGAGNTGELFF.

This clonotype was picked up a small number of times. The V gene is TRBV5-1, the J gene TRBJ2-7; 10 nucleotides agree with TRBD2. The CDR3 runs to 14 residues. The V gene end was trimmed by 4 bases and the J gene end by 4 bases; junction bases not matched to a gene: 5. Germline V lookup: CDR1 SGHRS, CDR2 YFSETQ. The CDR3 bases are TGCGCCAGCAGCCCCAGCGGGAGGGGGTACGAGCAGTACTTC. It encodes CASSPSGRGYEQYF.

The chain has TRBV9 and TRBJ2-7, with D tentatively TRBD2 (5 bases). The CDR3 loop spans 15 amino acids. V was trimmed by 2 bases and J by 7 bases, leaving 19 bases between them. The germline gives CDR1 SGDLS, CDR2 YYNGEE. Here the CDR3 reads CASSVSWSTGWEQYF. The CDR3 DNA reads as TGTGCCAGCAGCGTGTCGTGGAGTACGGGGTGGGAGCAGTACTTC.

This chain connects TRBV6-2 or TRBV6-3 to TRBJ2-1; 9 positions match TRBD2. The trim removed 4 bases at V and 6 bases at J, leaving 10 bases unmatched. The germline CDR1 and CDR2 sequences are MNHEY and SVGEGT. The CDR3 extends over 16 amino acids. DNA for the CDR3: TGTGCCAGCAGTTCAATAGCGGGAGAATTCCCCAATGAGCAGTTCTTC. It yields the protein CASSSIAGEFPNEQFF.

The chain is built from TRBV6-5 and TRBJ2-7, with 9 bases matching TRBD1. The CDR3 spans 16 residues. Germline V lookup: CDR1 MNHEY, CDR2 SVGAGI. J was trimmed by 3 bases and V by 4 bases; bases with no gene match: 10. The CDR3 DNA follows: TGTGCCAGCAGTTCACTGCGGACAGGGGACTTCTACGAGCAGTACTTC. Amino acid sequence: CASSSLRTGDFYEQYF.